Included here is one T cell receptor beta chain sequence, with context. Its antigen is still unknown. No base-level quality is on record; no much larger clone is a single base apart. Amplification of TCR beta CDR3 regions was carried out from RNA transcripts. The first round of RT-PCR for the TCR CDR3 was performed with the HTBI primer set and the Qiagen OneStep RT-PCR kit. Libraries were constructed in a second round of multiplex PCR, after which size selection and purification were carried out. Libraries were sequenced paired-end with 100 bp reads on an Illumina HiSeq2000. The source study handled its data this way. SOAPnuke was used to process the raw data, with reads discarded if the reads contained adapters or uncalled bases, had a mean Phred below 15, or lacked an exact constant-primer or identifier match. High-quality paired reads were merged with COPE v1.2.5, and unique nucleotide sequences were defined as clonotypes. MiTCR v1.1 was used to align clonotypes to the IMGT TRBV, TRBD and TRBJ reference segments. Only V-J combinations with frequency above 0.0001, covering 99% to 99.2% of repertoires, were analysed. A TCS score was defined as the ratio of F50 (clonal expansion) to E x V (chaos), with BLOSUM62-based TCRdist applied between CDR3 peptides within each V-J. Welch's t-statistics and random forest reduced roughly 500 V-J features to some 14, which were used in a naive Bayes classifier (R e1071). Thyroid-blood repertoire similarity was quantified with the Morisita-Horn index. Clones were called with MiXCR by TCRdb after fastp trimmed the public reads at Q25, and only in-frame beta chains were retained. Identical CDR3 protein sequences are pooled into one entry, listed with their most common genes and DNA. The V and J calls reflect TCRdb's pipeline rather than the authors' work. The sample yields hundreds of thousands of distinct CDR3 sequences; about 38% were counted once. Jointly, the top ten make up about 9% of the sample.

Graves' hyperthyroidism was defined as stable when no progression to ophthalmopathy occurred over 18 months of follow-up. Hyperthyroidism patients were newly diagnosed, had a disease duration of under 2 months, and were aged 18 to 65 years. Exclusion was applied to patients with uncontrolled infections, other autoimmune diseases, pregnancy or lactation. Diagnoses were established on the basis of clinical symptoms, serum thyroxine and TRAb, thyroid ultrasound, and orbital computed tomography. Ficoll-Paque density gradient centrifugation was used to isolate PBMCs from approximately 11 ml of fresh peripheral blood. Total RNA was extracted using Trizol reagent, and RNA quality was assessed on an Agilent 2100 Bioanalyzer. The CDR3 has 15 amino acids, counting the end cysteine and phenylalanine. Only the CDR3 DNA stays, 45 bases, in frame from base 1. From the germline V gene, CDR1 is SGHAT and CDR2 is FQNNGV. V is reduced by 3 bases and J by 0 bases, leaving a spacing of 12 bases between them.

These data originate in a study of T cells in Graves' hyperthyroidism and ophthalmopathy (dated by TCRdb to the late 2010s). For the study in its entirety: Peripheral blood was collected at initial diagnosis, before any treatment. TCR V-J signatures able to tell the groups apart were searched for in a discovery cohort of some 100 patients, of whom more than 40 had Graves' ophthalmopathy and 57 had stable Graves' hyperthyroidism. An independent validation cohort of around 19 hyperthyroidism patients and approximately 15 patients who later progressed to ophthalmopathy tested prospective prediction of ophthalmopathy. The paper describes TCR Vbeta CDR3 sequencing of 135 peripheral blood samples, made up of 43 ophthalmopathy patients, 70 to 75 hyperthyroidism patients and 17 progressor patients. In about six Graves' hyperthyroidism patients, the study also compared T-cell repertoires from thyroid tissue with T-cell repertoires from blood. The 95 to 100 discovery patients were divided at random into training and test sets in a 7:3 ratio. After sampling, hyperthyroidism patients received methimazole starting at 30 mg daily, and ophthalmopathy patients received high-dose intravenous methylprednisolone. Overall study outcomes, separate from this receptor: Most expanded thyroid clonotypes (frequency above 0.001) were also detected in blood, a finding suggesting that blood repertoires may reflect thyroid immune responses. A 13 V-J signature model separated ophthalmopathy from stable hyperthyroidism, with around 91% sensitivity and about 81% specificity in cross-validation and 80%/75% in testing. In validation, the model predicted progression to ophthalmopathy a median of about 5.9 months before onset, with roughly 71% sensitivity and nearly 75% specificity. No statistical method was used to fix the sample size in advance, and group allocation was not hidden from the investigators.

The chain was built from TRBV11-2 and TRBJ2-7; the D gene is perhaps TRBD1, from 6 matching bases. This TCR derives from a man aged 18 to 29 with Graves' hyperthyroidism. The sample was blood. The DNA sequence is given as TGTGCCAGCAGCTTGGGGACACAGAGCTCCTACGAGCAGTACTTC. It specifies CASSLGTQSSYEQYF.